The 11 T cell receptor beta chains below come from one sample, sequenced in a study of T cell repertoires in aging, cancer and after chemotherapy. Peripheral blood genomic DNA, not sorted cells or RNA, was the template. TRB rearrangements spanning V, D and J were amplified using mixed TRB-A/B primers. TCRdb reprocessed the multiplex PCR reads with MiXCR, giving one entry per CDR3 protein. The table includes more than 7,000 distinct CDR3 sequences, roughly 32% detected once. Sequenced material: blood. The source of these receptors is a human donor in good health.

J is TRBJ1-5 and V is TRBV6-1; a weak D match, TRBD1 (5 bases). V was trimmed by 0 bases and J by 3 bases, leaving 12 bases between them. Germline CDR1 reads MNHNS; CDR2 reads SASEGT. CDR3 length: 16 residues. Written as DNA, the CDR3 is TGTGCCAGCAGTGAAGCGCTGGTAGGGGCCAATCAGCCCCAGCATTTT. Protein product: CASSEALVGANQPQHF.

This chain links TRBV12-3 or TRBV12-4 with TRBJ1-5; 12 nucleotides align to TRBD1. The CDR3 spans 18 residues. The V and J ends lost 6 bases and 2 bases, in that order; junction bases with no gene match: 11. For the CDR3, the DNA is TGTGCCAGCAGCCCCGGGACAGGGGGCCGTCCACGCAATCAGCCCCAGCATTTT. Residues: CASSPGTGGRPRNQPQHF.

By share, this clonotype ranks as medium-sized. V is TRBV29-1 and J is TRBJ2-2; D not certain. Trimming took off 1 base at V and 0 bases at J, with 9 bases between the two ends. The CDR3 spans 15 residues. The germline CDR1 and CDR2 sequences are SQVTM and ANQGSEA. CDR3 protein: CSVEVPWANTGELFF. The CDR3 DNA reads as TGCAGCGTTGAAGTTCCATGGGCGAACACCGGGGAGCTGTTTTTT.

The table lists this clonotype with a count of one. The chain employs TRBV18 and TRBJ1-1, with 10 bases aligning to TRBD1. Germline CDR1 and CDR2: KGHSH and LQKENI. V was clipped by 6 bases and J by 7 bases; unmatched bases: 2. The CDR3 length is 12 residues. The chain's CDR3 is CASSRDRGEAFF. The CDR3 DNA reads TGTGCCAGCTCCCGGGACAGGGGTGAAGCTTTCTTT.

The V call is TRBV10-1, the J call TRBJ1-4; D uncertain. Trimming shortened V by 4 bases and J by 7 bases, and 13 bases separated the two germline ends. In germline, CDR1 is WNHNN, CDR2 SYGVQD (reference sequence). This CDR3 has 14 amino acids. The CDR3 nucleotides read TGCGCCAGCAGTGTAGATCCCCTGGGTGAAAAACTGTTTTTT. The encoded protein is CASSVDPLGEKLFF.

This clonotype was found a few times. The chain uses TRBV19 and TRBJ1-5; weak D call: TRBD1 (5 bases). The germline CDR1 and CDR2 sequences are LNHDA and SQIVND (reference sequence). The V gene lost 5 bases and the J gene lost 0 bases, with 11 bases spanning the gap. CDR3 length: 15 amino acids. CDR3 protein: CASSGQRISNQPQHF. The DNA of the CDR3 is TGTGCCAGTAGTGGACAACGGATTAGCAATCAGCCCCAGCATTTT.

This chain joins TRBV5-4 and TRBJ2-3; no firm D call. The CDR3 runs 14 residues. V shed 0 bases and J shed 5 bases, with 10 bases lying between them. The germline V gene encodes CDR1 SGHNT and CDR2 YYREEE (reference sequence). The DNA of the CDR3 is TGTGCCAGCAGCTTGGGGGCTACGGGAGATACGCAGTATTTT. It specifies CASSLGATGDTQYF.

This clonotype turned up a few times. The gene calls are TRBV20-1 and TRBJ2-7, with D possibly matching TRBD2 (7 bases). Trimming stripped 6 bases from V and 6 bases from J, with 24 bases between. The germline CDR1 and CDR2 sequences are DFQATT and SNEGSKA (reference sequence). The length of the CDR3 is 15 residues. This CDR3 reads CSAPLARGRSAEQYF. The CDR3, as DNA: TGCAGTGCGCCACTAGCGAGGGGGAGGTCTGCCGAGCAGTACTTC.

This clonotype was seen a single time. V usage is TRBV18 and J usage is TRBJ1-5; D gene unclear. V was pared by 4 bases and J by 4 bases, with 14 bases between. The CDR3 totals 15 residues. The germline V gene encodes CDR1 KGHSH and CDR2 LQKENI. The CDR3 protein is CASSRRESGNQPQHF. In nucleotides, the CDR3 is TGTGCCAGCTCACGGAGGGAATCAGGTAATCAGCCCCAGCATTTT.

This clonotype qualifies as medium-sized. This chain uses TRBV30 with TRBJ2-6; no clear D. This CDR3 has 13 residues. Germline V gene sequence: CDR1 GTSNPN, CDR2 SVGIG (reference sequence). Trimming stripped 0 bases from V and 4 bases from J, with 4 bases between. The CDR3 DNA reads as TGTGCCTGGAGTGTACGGGGGGCCAACGTCCTGACTTTC. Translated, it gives CAWSVRGANVLTF.

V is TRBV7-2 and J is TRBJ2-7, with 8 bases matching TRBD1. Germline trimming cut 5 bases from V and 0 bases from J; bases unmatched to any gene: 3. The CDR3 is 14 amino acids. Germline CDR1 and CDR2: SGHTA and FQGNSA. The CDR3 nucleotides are TGTGCCAGCAGCATGACAGGGGCCTCCTACGAGCAGTACTTC. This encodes CASSMTGASYEQYF.